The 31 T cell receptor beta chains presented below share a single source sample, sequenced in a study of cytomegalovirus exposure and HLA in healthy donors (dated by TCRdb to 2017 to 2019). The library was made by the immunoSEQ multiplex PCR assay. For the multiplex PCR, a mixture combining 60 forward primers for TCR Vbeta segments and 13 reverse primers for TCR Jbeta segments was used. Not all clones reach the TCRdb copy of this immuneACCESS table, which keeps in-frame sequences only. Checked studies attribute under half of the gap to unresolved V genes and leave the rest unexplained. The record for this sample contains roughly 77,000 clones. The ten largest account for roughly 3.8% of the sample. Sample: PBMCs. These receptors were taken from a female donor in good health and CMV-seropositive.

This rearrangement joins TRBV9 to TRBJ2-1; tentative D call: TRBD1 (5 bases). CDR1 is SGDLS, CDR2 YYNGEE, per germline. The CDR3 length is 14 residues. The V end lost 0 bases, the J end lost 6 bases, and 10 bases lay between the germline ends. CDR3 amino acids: CASSVDGHGNEQFF. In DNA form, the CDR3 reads TGTGCCAGCAGCGTAGATGGACACGGCAATGAGCAGTTCTTC.

The CDR3 reads CASSPVPTSYEQYF. DNA of the CDR3: TGTGCCAGCTCACCGGTCCCCACATCCTACGAGCAGTACTTC. The chain couples TRBV18 to TRBJ2-7; D unclear. In germline, CDR1 is KGHSH, CDR2 LQKENI. The CDR3 has 14 residues. V was shortened by 3 bases and J by 1 base, with 10 bases between the two germline ends.

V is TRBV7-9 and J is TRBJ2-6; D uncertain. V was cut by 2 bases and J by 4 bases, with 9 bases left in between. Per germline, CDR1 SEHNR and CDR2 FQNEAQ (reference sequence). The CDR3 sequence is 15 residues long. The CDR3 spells CASSLWARGANVLTF. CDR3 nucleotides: TGTGCCAGCAGCTTATGGGCACGGGGGGCCAACGTCCTGACTTTC.

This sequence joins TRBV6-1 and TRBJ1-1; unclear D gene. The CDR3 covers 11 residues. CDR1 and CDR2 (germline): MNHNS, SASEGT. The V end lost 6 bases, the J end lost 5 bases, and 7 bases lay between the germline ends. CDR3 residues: CASREVTEAFF. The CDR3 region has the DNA TGTGCCAGCAGGGAGGTAACTGAAGCTTTCTTT.

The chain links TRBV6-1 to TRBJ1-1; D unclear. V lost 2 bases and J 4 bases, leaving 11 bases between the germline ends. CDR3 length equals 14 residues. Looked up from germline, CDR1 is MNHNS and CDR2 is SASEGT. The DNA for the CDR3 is TGTGCCAGCAGTGAATTAATAAGGAGCACTGAAGCTTTCTTT. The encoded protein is CASSELIRSTEAFF.

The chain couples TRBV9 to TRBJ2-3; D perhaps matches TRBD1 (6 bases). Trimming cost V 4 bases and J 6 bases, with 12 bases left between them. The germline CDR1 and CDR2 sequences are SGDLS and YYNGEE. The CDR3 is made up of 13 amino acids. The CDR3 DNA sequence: TGTGCCAGCAGCTTACAGGGTAGGGATACGCAGTATTTT. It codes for CASSLQGRDTQYF.

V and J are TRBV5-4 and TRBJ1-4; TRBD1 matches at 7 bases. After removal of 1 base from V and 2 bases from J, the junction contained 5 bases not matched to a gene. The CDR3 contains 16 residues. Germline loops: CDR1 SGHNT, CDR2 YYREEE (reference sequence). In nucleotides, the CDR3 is TGTGCCAGCAGCTTGTATGGACAGGAGACTAATGAAAAACTGTTTTTT. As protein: CASSLYGQETNEKLFF.

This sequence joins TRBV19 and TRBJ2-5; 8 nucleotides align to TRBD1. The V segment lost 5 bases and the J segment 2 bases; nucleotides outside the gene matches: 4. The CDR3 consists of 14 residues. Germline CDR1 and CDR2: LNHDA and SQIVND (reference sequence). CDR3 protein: CASSSGGLQETQYF. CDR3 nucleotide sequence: TGTGCCAGTAGTTCAGGGGGCCTACAAGAGACCCAGTACTTC.

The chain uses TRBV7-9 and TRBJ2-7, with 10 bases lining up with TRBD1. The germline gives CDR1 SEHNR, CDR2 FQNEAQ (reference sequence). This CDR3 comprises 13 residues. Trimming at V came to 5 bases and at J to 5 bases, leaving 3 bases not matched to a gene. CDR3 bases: TGTGCCAGCAGCGTCGACAGGGGGCACGAGCAGTACTTC. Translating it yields CASSVDRGHEQYF.

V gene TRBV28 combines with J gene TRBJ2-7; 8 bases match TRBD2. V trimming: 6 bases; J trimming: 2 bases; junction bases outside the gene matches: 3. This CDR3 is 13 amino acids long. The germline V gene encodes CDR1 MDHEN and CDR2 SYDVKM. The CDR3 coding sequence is TGTGCCAGCAGAGTAGCGGGAACCTACGAGCAGTACTTC. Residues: CASRVAGTYEQYF.

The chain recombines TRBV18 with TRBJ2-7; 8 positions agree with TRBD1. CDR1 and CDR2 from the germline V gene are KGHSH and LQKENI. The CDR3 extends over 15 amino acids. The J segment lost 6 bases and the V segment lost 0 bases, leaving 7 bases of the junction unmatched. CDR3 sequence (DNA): TGTGCCAGCTCACCACCCCCAGGGGGCGCCGGCGAGCAGTACTTC. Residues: CASSPPPGGAGEQYF.

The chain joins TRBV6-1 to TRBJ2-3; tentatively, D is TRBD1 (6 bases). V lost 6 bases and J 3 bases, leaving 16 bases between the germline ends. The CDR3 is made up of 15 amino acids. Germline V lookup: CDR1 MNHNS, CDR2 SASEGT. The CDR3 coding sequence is TGTGCCAGCAGCCTCGACAGGACACCAACAGATACGCAGTATTTT. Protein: CASSLDRTPTDTQYF.

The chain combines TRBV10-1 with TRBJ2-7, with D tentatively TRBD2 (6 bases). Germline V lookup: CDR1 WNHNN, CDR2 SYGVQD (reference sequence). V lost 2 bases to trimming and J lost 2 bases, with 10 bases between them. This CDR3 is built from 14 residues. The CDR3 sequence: CASSEEGLTYEQYF. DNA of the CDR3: TGCGCCAGCAGTGAGGAGGGACTGACCTACGAGCAGTACTTC.

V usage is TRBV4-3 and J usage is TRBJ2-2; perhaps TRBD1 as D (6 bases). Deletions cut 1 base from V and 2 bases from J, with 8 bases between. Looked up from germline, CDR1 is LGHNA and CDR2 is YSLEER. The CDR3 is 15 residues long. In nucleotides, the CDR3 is TGCGCCAGCAGCCAAGGGACAGTTAACACCGGGGAGCTGTTTTTT. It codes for CASSQGTVNTGELFF.

As DNA, the CDR3 is TGCGCCAGCAGTGAGTCGAGGGTGATGCAGAACTATGGCTACACCTTC. This sequence encodes CASSESRVMQNYGYTF. The chain couples TRBV10-1 to TRBJ1-2; D uncertain. Germline values: CDR1 WNHNN, CDR2 SYGVQD (reference sequence). The CDR3 contains 16 residues. The V end lost 0 bases, the J end lost 2 bases, and 13 bases lay between the germline ends.

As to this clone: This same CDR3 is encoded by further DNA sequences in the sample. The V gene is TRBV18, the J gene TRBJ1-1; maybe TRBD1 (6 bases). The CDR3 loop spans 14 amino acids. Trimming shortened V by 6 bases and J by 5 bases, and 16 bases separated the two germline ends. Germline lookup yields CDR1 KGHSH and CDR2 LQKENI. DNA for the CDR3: TGTGCCAGCTCCCCCCAGGGGCCGAGGACTGAAGCTTTCTTT. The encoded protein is CASSPQGPRTEAFF. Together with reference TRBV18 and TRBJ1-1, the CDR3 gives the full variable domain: NAGVMQNPRHLVRRRGQEARLRCSPMKGHSHVYWYRQLPEEGLKFMVYLQKENIIDESGMPKERFSAEFPKEGPSILRIQQVVRGDSAAYFCASSPQGPRTEAFFGQGTRLTVV.

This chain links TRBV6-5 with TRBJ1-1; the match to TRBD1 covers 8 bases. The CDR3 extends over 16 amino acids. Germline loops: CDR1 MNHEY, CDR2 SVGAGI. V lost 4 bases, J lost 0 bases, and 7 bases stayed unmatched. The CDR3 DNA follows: TGTGCCAGCAGTTCTAGGACAGGGCTAATGAACACTGAAGCTTTCTTT. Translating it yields CASSSRTGLMNTEAFF.

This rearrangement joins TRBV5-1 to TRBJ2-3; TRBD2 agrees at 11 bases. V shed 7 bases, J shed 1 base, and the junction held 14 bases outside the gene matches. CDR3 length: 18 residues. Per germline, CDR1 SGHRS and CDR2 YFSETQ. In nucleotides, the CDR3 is TGCGCCAGCCAACGTCTACTAGCGGGAGTTAGAGGCACAGATACGCAGTATTTT. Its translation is CASQRLLAGVRGTDTQYF.

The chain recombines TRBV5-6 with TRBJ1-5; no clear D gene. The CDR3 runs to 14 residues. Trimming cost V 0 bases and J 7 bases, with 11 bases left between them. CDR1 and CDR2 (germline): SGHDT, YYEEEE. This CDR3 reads CASSLGRAVQPQHF. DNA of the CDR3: TGTGCCAGCAGCTTGGGGAGGGCTGTGCAGCCCCAGCATTTT.

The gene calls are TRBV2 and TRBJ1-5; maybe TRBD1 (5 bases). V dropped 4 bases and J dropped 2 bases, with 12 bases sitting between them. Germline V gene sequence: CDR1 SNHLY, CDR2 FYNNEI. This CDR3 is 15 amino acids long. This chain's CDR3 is CASSGGRGGNQPQHF. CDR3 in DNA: TGTGCCAGCAGTGGGGGTCGGGGGGGCAATCAGCCCCAGCATTTT.

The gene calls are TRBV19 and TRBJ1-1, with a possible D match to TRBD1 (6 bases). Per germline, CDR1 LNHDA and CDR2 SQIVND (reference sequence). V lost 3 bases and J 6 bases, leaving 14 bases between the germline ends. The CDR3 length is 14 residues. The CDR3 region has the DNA TGTGCCAGTAGTATCCAGGGGACTACTGCTGAAGCTTTCTTT. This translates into CASSIQGTTAEAFF.

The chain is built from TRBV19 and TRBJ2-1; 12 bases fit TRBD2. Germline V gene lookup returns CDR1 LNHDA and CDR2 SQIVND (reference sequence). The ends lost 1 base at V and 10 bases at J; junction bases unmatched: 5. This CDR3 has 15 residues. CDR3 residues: CASSIVTSGGREQFF. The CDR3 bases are TGTGCCAGTAGTATAGTCACTAGCGGGGGGCGGGAGCAGTTCTTC.

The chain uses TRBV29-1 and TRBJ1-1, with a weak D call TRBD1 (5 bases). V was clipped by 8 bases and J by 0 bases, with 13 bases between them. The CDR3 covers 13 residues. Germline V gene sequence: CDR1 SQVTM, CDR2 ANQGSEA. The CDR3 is CSTEQAMNTEAFF. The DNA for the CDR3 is TGCAGCACAGAACAGGCCATGAACACTGAAGCTTTCTTT.

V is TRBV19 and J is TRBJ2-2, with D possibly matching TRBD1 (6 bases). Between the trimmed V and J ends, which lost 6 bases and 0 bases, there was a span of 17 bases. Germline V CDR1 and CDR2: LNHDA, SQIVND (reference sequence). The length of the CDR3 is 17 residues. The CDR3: CASRRGKGEPNTGELFF. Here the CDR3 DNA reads TGTGCCAGTAGGAGGGGAAAGGGGGAGCCGAACACCGGGGAGCTGTTTTTT.

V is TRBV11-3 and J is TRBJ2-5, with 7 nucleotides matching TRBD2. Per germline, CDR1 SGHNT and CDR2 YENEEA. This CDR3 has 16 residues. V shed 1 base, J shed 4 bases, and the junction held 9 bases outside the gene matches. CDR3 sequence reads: CASSLGSGAGIETQYF. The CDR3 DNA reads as TGTGCCAGCAGCTTAGGAAGCGGGGCCGGGATAGAGACCCAGTACTTC.

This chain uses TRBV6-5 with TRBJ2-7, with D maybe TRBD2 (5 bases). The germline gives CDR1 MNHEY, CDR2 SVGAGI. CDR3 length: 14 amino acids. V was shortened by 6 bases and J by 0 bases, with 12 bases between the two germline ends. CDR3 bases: TGTGCCAGCAGACGAACGGGATTCTCCTACGAGCAGTACTTC. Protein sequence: CASRRTGFSYEQYF.

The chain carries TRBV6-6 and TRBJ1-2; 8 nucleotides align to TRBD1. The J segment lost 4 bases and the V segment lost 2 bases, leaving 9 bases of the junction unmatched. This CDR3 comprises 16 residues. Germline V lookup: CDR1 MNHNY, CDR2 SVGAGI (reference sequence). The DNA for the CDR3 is TGTGCCAGCAGTTACCCCCGGACAGGGAGTCCCTATGGCTACACCTTC. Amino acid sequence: CASSYPRTGSPYGYTF.

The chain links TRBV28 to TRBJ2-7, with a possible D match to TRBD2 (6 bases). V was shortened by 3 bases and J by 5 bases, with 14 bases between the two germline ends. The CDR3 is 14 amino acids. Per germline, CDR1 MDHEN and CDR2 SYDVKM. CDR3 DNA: TGTGCCAGCAGTTTCGGTGACGGGAGTAACGAGCAGTACTTC. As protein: CASSFGDGSNEQYF.

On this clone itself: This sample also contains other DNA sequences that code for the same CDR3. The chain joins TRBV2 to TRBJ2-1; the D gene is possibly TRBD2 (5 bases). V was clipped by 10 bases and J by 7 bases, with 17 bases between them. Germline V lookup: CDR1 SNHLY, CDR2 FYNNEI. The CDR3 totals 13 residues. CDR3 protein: CATNTPRGNEQFF. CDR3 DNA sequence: TGTGCCACCAACACACCCCGGGGAAATGAGCAGTTCTTC.

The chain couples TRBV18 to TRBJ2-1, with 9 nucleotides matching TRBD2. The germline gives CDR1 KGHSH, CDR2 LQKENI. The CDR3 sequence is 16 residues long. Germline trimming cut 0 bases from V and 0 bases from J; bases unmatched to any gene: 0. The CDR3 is CASSPPSGSSYNEQFF. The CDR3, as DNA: TGTGCCAGCTCACCACCTAGCGGGAGCTCCTACAATGAGCAGTTCTTC.

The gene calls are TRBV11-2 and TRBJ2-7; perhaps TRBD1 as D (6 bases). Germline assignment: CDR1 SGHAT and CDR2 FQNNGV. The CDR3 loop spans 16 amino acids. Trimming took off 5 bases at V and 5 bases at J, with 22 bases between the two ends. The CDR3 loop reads CASSLWGTGNLHEQYF. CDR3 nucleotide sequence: TGTGCCAGCAGCCTTTGGGGAACAGGGAATCTCCACGAGCAGTACTTC.